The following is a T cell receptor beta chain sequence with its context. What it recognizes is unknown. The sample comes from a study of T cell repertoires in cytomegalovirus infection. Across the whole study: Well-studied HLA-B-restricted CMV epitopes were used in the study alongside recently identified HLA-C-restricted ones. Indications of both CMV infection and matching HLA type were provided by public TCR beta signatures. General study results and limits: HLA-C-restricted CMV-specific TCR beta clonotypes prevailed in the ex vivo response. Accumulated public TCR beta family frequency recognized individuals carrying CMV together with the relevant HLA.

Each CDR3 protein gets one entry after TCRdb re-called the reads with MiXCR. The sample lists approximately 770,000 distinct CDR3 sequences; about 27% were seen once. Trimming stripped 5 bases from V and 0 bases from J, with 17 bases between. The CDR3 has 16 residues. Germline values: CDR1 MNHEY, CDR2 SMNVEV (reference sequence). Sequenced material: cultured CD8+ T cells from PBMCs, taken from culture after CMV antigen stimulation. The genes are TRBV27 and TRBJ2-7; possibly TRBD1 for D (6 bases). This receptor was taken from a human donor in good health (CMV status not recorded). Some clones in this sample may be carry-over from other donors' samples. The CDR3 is CASSPLRGKSSYEQYF. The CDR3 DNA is TGTGCCAGCAGTCCCCTTAGGGGGAAGAGCTCCTACGAGCAGTACTTC.